This note documents a single T cell receptor beta chain sequence. This record comes from a study of T-cell memory formation after mild COVID-19. TCRdb re-analysed the 5' RACE reads in MiXCR, keeping a single row per CDR3 protein. The data show some 440,000 distinct CDR3 sequences, around 25% seen once. V shed 0 bases, J shed 4 bases, and the junction held 6 bases outside the gene matches. The CDR3 runs to 19 residues. Germline V CDR1 and CDR2: MGHRA, YSYEKL. The TCR originated in an adult woman who had mild COVID-19 (a few samples of this study predate the infection). Cell type and time point are not known. What was sequenced was PBMCs or a T cell subset sorted from them (not recorded which). The chain uses TRBV4-1 and TRBJ2-1; 16 bases are shared with TRBD2. In nucleotides, the CDR3 is TGCGCCAGCAGCCAAGACGGGACTAGCGGGGGGGCCTCTTACAATGAGCAGTTCTTC. Translating gives CASSQDGTSGGASYNEQFF.